Presented here are 14 T cell receptor beta chains from one specimen sequenced in a study of identifying expanded T cells in peripheral blood. Generated by immunoSEQ multiplex PCR, the TCRdb table keeps only in-frame clones and is missing some. The table records under 150,000 clones, around 88% of them present only once. Source material: blood. Receptor source: a person aged 18 to 75 in good health.

V and J are TRBV7-8 and TRBJ1-2; 10 nucleotides agree with TRBD1. This CDR3 is 15 amino acids long. Losses at the gene ends were 5 bases for V and 6 bases for J; bases not matched to a gene: 9. Germline V lookup: CDR1 SGHVS, CDR2 FQNEAQ. CDR3 bases: TGTGCCAGCAGCAGCAGACAGGGGGCGCAAGATGGCTACACCTTC. Its translation is CASSSRQGAQDGYTF.

This clone was counted once. The rearrangement links TRBV9 to TRBJ2-7; D uncertain. Trimming took off 0 bases at V and 3 bases at J, with 7 bases between the two ends. From germline, CDR1 is SGDLS and CDR2 YYNGEE. This CDR3 spans 13 amino acids. This CDR3 is CASSVDFGYEQYF. The CDR3 DNA is TGTGCCAGCAGCGTAGATTTCGGCTACGAGCAGTACTTC.

The V call is TRBV5-8, the J call TRBJ1-1; tentatively, D is TRBD1 (5 bases). CDR1 is SGHTS and CDR2 is YDEGEE in the germline V gene. V lost 2 bases and J 0 bases, leaving 17 bases between the germline ends. This CDR3 is 17 amino acids long. This chain's CDR3 is CASSLVPRARMNTEAFF. As DNA, the CDR3 is TGTGCCAGCAGCTTAGTCCCCAGGGCTCGGATGAACACTGAAGCTTTCTTT.

CDR3 sequence: CASSQRGLAGGDAYNEQFF. DNA of the CDR3: TGCGCCAGCAGCCAAAGGGGACTAGCGGGAGGGGATGCCTACAATGAGCAGTTCTTC. The V call is TRBV4-1, the J call TRBJ2-1; 16 bases align to TRBD2. This CDR3 has 19 residues. V was pared by 2 bases and J by 2 bases, with 6 bases of the junction left unmatched. In germline, CDR1 is MGHRA, CDR2 YSYEKL.

The genes are TRBV6-5 and TRBJ2-1; 14 bases line up with TRBD2. Germline assignment: CDR1 MNHEY and CDR2 SVGAGI. V lost 5 bases, J lost 10 bases, and 4 bases stayed unmatched. This CDR3 contains 14 residues. The CDR3 spells CASSKGLAGVEQFF. In DNA form, the CDR3 reads TGTGCCAGCAGTAAGGGACTAGCGGGGGTCGAGCAGTTCTTC.

The chain has TRBV2 and TRBJ2-1, with TRBD2 matching 9 bases. CDR1 is SNHLY and CDR2 is FYNNEI in the germline V gene. Losses at the gene ends were 8 bases for V and 8 bases for J; bases not matched to a gene: 7. This CDR3 has 13 amino acids. For the CDR3, the DNA is TGTGCCAGCGCCCTAGCGGGACTAGATGAGCAGTTCTTC. Translated: CASALAGLDEQFF. The whole variable domain, filled in from reference TRBV2 and TRBJ2-1, reads EPEVTQTPSHQVTQMGQEVILRCVPISNHLYFYWYRQILGQKVEFLVSFYNNEISEKSEIFDDQFSVERPDGSNFTLKIRSTKLEDSAMYFCASALAGLDEQFFGPGTRLTVL.

The rearrangement links TRBV9 to TRBJ1-2; D uncertain. Trimming took 4 bases from V and 0 from J, leaving 10 bases between them. CDR1 and CDR2 from the germline V gene are SGDLS and YYNGEE. CDR3 length: 14 residues. The CDR3, as DNA: TGTGCCAGCAGCCCAGCAAGAGCTAACTATGGCTACACCTTC. This encodes CASSPARANYGYTF.

The chain combines TRBV30 with TRBJ1-5; 9 positions agree with TRBD1. This CDR3 has 15 amino acids. V lost 0 bases and J lost 4; bases outside the gene matches: 4. Germline V gene sequence: CDR1 GTSNPN, CDR2 SVGIG (reference sequence). CDR3 sequence: CAWSVGTGKNQPQHF. In nucleotides, the CDR3 is TGTGCCTGGAGTGTCGGGACAGGGAAAAATCAGCCCCAGCATTTT. Together with reference TRBV30 and TRBJ1-5, the CDR3 gives the full variable domain: SQTIHQWPATLVQPVGSPLSLECTVEGTSNPNLYWYRQAAGRGLQLLFYSVGIGQISSEVPQNLSASRPQDRQFILSSKKLLLSDSGFYLCAWSVGTGKNQPQHFGDGTRLSIL.

This clone has just one count. The CDR3 loop reads CASSRDGNQPQHF. The CDR3 nucleotides are TGTGCCAGCAGCCGGGACGGGAATCAGCCCCAGCATTTT. The V and J genes are TRBV7-9 and TRBJ1-5; weak D call: TRBD1 (5 bases). CDR1 is SEHNR and CDR2 is FQNEAQ in the germline V gene (reference sequence). V dropped 5 bases and J dropped 4 bases, with 9 bases sitting between them. CDR3 length: 13 amino acids.

The V and J genes are TRBV30 and TRBJ1-1; possible D gene TRBD1, 5 bases. Per germline, CDR1 GTSNPN and CDR2 SVGIG (reference sequence). The V and J ends lost 5 bases and 3 bases respectively, with 13 bases between them. This CDR3 has 13 amino acids. The CDR3 sequence is CAWSRGADTEAFF. DNA for the CDR3: TGTGCCTGGTCCCGTGGGGCAGACACTGAAGCTTTCTTT.

The rearrangement links TRBV9 to TRBJ2-5; D gene unclear. Looked up from germline, CDR1 is SGDLS and CDR2 is YYNGEE. Trimming shortened V by 2 bases and J by 2 bases, and 7 bases separated the two germline ends. The CDR3 is made up of 13 amino acids. Here the CDR3 reads CASSVSSQETQYF. The CDR3 nucleotides are TGTGCCAGCAGCGTGAGTAGTCAAGAGACCCAGTACTTC. The whole variable domain, filled in from reference TRBV9 and TRBJ2-5, reads DSGVTQTPKHLITATGQRVTLRCSPRSGDLSVYWYQQSLDQGLQFLIQYYNGEERAKGNILERFSAQQFPDLHSELNLSSLELGDSALYFCASSVSSQETQYFGPGTRLLVL.

The genes are TRBV29-1 and TRBJ2-5; TRBD2 aligns across 11 bases. With V trimmed by 2 bases and J by 1 base, 0 bases remained unmatched. Germline CDR1 reads SQVTM; CDR2 reads ANQGSEA. The CDR3 has 14 residues. The CDR3 DNA follows: TGCAGCGTTGAACTAGCGGGAGGCCAAGAGACCCAGTACTTC. Its translation is CSVELAGGQETQYF.

The chain employs TRBV7-9 and TRBJ1-6; 8 bases are shared with TRBD1. With 4 bases clipped from V and 8 bases from J, the junction kept 10 bases outside the gene matches. Germline V gene data show CDR1 as SEHNR and CDR2 as FQNEAQ (reference sequence). The CDR3 has 16 amino acids. CDR3 loop: CASSSSDRARDSPLHF. CDR3 nucleotides: TGTGCCAGCAGCTCGTCGGACAGGGCACGCGATTCACCCCTCCACTTT. Variable domain in full (rest from reference TRBV7-9 and TRBJ1-6): DTGVSQNPRHKITKRGQNVTFRCDPISEHNRLYWYRQTLGQGPEFLTYFQNEAQLEKSRLLSDRFSAERPKGSFSTLEIQRTEQGDSAMYLCASSSSDRARDSPLHFGNGTRLTVT.

The chain employs TRBV5-1 and TRBJ1-1; possibly TRBD1 for D (6 bases). The V end lost 0 bases, the J end lost 2 bases, and 14 bases lay between the germline ends. In germline, CDR1 is SGHRS, CDR2 YFSETQ. There are 16 residues in the CDR3. CDR3 in DNA: TGCGCCAGCAGCTTGGTGGGGGGCGGGACAAACACTGAAGCTTTCTTT. Amino acid sequence: CASSLVGGGTNTEAFF.